The TCR beta chain described here comes from a study of prognosis after radiotherapy for stage I lung cancer. Whole-study findings and limits: Whether the expanded TCR clones were tumor-specific was not determined.

The CDR3 runs 15 residues. CDR1 SGHRS and CDR2 YFSETQ come from the germline V gene. Unmatched junction bases numbered 7, after V lost 4 bases and J lost 5 bases. This clonotype was counted ten times or more. The antigen is unknown. Amplification of TCR beta CDR3 from genomic DNA used two-round multiplex PCR. During first-round PCR, primers specific to each TRBV and TRBJ gene were used. TCRdb ran MiXCR on the multiplex PCR reads and lists one entry per CDR3 protein. The table includes around 56,000 distinct CDR3 sequences, about 30% detected once. Patients were uniformly node-negative by CT and PET/CT and had received no prior chemotherapy or radiotherapy, with no other malignancies. Blood, roughly 5.5 milliliters, was collected at each of two time points.

The receptor comes from a donor over 45 with non-small cell lung cancer. This rearrangement joins TRBV5-1 to TRBJ1-5; 9 bases line up with TRBD1. The material sequenced was PBMCs, taken before or after stereotactic body radiation therapy (not recorded which). The CDR3 DNA reads TGCGCCAGCAGCCTTGGGACAGGGAGTCATCAGCCCCAGCATTTT. It specifies CASSLGTGSHQPQHF.